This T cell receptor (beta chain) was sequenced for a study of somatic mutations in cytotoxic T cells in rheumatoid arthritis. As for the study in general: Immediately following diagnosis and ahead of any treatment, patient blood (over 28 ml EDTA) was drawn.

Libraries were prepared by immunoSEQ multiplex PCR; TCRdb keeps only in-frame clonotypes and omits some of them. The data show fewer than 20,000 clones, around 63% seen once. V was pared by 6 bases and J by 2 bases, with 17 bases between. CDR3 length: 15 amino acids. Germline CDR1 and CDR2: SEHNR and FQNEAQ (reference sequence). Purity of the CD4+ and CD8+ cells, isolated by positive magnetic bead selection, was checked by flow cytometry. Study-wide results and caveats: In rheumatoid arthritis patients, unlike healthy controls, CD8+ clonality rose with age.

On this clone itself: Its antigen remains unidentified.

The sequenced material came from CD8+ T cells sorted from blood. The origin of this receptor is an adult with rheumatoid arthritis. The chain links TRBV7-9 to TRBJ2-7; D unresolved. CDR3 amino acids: CASSAVDEYPYEQYF. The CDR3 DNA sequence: TGTGCCAGCAGTGCGGTAGATGAATACCCCTACGAGCAGTACTTC.